This T cell receptor (beta chain) was profiled in a study of blood T cell repertoires in COVID-19. Study details: The origin of the acute and convalescent COVID-19 samples was the United States, Italy and Spain. PBMCs, B-cell-depleted T cells, or T cells provided the cDNA or gDNA that made up the material.

Per the study methods: Scientists estimated how many nucleated cells there were by amplifying reference gene primers. Profiled with immunoSEQ multiplex PCR; TCRdb holds only in-frame clones, not every one. V and J calls and clone size follow that table, whereas D and trimming were derived from the DNA. Of about 70,000 clones listed, roughly 85% were seen once; the top ten hold around a fifth. V lost 7 bases and J lost 6; bases outside the gene matches: 8. The CDR3 loop spans 13 amino acids. The sample was peripheral blood. The source is a woman at least 80 years old with acute or convalescent COVID-19. The V call is TRBV12-3 or TRBV12-4, the J call TRBJ1-2; 7 bases are shared with TRBD1. CDR3 sequence: CASTETGLHGYTF. The CDR3 DNA reads as TGTGCCAGCACCGAGACAGGGTTGCATGGCTACACCTTC.